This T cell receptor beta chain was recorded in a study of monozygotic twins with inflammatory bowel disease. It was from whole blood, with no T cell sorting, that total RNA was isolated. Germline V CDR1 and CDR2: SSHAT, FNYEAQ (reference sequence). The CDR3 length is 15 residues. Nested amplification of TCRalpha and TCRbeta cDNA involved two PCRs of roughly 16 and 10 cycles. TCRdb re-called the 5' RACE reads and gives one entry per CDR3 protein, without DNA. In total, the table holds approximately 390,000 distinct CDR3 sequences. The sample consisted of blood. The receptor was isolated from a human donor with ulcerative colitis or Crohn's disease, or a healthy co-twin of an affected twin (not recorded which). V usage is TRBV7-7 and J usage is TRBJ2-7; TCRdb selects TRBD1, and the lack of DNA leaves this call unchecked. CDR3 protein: CASSLRAGPTYEQYF.